This TCR beta chain was observed in a study of read filtering for tumor transcriptome and immune sequencing. Study-wide findings and caveats: Compared with RNA-seq, IR-seq gave much higher clonotype depth and reliability.

Molecular barcoded adaptors covering alpha/delta and beta/gamma chains were used on around 370 ng RNA. Using its own MiXCR run on the reads, TCRdb lists one record per CDR3 protein. The table lists about 9,100 distinct CDR3 sequences, approximately 16% of them singletons, with 25% in the top ten. Many counts were recorded for this clonotype. Its antigen is undetermined. Possible read error: a much larger clone is one base away. The CDR3 consists of 13 residues. The germline V and J ends were trimmed by 0 bases and 0 bases, with 3 bases remaining between them. Germline loops: CDR1 SGDLS, CDR2 YYNGEE. The specimen sequenced was a population of CD138-negative cells sorted from bone marrow. This clonotype was sampled from a donor over 35 with multiple myeloma. This sequence joins TRBV9 and TRBJ2-5; D unresolved. CDR3 region: CASSVGYQETQYF. CDR3 sequence (DNA): TGTGCCAGCAGCGTAGGGTACCAAGAGACCCAGTACTTC.